This record concerns one TCR beta chain sequence. These data originate in a study of shared clonotypes between healthy human individuals. Profiling relied on immunoSEQ multiplex PCR, and the TCRdb table lists in-frame clones only, not all of them. The sample contains approximately 500,000 clones, less than 96% of which appear only once. The V segment lost 6 bases and the J segment 1 base; nucleotides outside the gene matches: 2. The CDR3 spans 15 residues. Germline-derived CDR1 and CDR2 are MNHEY and SVGAGI. The TCR was taken from a woman aged 25 to 39 in good health. The sequencing input was naive CD4+ T cells sorted from blood. Subset indicated: CD45RA+ positively selected. This rearrangement joins TRBV6-5 to TRBJ2-6, with 8 nucleotides matching TRBD1. The CDR3 loop is CASRRQGSGANVLTF. Written as DNA, the CDR3 is TGTGCCAGCAGACGACAGGGGTCTGGGGCCAACGTCCTGACTTTC.